This section outlines one T cell receptor beta chain sequence together with its context. Antigen: not known. The authors ran a second PCR of roughly 6 to 12 cycles using a sample-barcoded 5' primer and a J-beta primer mix. Sequencing of every sample gave 3 million or more CDR3-containing paired-end reads. TCRdb ran MiXCR on the 5' RACE reads and lists one entry per CDR3 protein. This table holds about 1,600,000 distinct CDR3 sequences, roughly 40% found once. From germline, CDR1 is MNHNY and CDR2 SVGAGI (reference sequence). Trimming removed 4 bases from V and 5 bases from J; junction bases left unmatched: 4. The CDR3 covers 14 residues. This entry comes from a study of blood T cells in healthy people across ages. A minimum of 5 micrograms of total RNA was extracted per sample. Whole-study results and caveats: Diversity estimated from one million T cells was considered an underestimate. Strong correlation existed between TCR beta diversity and naive T cell percentage.

The chain is built from TRBV6-6 and TRBJ1-4; 7 positions match TRBD1. This TCR was recovered from a woman between 18 and 29 years old in good health. Sequencing was carried out using blood. The CDR3 coding sequence is TGTGCCAGCAGTTTCGGACAGGAGAATGAAAAACTGTTTTTT. Its translation is CASSFGQENEKLFF.